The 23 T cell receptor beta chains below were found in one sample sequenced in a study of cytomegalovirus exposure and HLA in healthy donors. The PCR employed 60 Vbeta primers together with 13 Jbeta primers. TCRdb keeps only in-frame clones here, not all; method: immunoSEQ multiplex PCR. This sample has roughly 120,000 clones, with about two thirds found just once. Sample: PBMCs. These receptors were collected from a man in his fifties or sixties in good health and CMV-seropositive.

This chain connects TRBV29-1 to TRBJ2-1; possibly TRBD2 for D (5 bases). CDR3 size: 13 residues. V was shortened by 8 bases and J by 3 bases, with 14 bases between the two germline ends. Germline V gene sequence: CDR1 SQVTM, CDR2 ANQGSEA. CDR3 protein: CSSATGYYNEQFF. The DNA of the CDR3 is TGCAGCTCCGCTACGGGATACTACAATGAGCAGTTCTTC.

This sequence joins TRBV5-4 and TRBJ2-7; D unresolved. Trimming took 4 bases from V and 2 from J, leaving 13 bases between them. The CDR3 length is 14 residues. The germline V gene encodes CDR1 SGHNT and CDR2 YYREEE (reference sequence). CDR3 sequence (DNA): TGTGCCAGCAGCCTGGCAGGCTTTACCTACGAGCAGTACTTC. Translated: CASSLAGFTYEQYF.

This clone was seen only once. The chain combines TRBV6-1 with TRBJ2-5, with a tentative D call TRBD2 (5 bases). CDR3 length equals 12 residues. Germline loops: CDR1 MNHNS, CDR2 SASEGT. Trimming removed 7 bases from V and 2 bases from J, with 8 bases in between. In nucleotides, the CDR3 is TGTGCCAGCATGTGGGAGCAAGAGACCCAGTACTTC. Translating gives CASMWEQETQYF.

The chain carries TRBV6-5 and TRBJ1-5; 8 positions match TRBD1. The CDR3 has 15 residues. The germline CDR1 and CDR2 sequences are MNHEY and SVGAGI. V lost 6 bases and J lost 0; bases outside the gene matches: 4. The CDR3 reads CASSRDRYSNQPQHF. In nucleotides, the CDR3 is TGTGCCAGCAGCCGGGACAGGTATAGCAATCAGCCCCAGCATTTT.

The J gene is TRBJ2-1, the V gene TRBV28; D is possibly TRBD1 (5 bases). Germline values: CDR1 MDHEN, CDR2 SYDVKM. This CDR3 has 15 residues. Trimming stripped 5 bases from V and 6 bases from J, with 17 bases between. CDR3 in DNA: TGTGCCAGCAGTCCCCGGCCAGGGCAAGGCAATGAGCAGTTCTTC. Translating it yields CASSPRPGQGNEQFF.

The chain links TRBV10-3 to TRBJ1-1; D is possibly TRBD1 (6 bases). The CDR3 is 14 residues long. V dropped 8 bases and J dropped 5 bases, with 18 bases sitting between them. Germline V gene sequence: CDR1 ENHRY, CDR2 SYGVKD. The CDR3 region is CAIGDLQGKTEAFF. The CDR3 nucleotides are TGTGCCATCGGCGATCTACAGGGAAAAACTGAAGCTTTCTTT.

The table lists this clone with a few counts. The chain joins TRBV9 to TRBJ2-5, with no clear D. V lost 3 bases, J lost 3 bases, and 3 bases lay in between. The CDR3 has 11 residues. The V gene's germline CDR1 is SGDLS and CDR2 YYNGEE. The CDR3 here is CASSAEETQYF. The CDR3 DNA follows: TGTGCCAGCAGCGCAGAAGAGACCCAGTACTTC.

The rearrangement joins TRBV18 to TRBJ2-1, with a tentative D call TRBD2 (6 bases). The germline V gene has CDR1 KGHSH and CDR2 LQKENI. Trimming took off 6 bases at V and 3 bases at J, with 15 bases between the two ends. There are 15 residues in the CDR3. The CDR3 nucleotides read TGTGCCAGCTCCCGACTAGAAGTGGGCTACAATGAGCAGTTCTTC. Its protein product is CASSRLEVGYNEQFF.

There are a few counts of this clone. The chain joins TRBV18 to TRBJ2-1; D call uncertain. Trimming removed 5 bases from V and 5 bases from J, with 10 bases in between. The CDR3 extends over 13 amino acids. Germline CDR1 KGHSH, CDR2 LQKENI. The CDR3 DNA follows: TGTGCCAGCTCAAGACTCGTAGACAATGAGCAGTTCTTC. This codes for CASSRLVDNEQFF.

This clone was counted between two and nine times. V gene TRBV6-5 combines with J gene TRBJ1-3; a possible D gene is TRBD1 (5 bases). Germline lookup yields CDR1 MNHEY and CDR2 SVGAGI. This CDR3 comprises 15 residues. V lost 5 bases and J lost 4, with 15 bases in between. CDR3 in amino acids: CASSGTASGGNTIYF. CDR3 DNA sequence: TGTGCCAGCAGTGGGACTGCGTCTGGGGGAAACACCATATATTTT.

The CDR3 sequence: CASSPQAQGLNTEAFF. Here the CDR3 DNA reads TGCGCCAGCAGTCCACAGGCACAGGGTTTGAACACTGAAGCTTTCTTT. The chain couples TRBV4-1 to TRBJ1-1, with D possibly matching TRBD1 (6 bases). V lost 6 bases to trimming and J lost 0 bases, with 17 bases between them. This CDR3 spans 16 amino acids. Germline V lookup: CDR1 MGHRA, CDR2 YSYEKL.

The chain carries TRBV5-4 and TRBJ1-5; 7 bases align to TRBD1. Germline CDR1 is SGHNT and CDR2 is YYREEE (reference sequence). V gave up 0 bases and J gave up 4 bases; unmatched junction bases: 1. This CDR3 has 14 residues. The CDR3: CASSLGGQNQPQHF. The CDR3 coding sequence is TGTGCCAGCAGCTTGGGGGGACAGAATCAGCCCCAGCATTTT.

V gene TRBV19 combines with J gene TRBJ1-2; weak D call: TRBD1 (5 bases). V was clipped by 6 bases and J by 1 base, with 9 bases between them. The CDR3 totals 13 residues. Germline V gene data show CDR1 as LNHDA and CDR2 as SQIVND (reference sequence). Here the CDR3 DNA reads TGTGCCAGTAGAACCAGGGATAACTATGGCTACACCTTC. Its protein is CASRTRDNYGYTF.

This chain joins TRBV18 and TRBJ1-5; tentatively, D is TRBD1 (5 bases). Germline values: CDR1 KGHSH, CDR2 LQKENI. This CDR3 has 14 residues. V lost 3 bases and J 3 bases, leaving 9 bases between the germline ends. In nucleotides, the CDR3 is TGTGCCAGCTCACCGACGACAGACAATCAGCCCCAGCATTTT. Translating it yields CASSPTTDNQPQHF.

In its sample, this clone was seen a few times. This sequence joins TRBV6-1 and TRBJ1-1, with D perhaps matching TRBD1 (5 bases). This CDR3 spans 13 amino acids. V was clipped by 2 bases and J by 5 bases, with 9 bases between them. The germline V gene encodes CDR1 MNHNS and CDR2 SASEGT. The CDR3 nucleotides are TGTGCCAGCAGTGAATCCCGACAGACTGAAGCTTTCTTT. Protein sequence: CASSESRQTEAFF.

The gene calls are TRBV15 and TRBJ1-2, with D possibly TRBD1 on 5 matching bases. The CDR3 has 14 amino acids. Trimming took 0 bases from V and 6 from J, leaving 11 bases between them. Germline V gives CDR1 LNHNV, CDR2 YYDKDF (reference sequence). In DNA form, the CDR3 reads TGTGCCACCAGCAGAGATTTTGGAGGGGATGGCTACACCTTC. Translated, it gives CATSRDFGGDGYTF.

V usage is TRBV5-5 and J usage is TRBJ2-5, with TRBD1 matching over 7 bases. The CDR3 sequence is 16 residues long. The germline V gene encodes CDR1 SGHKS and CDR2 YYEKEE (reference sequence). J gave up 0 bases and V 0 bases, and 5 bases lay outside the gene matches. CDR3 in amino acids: CASSLGQGVYQETQYF. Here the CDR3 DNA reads TGTGCCAGCAGCTTGGGACAGGGAGTGTACCAAGAGACCCAGTACTTC. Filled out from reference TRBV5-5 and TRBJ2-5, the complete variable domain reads DAGVTQSPTHLIKTRGQQVTLRCSPISGHKSVSWYQQVLGQGPQFIFQYYEKEERGRGNFPDRFSARQFPNYSSELNVNALLLGDSALYLCASSLGQGVYQETQYFGPGTRLLVL.

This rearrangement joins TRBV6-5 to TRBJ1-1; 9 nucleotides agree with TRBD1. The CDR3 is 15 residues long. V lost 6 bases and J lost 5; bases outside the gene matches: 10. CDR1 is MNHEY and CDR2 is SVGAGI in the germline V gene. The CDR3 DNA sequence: TGTGCCAGCAGCTCTACTACAGGGGGCGGGACTGAAGCTTTCTTT. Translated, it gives CASSSTTGGGTEAFF.

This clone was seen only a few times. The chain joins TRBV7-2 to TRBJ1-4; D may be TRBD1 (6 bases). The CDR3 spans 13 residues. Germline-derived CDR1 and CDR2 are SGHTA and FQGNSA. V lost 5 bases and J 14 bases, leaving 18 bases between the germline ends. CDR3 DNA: TGTGCCAGCAGCCCAGGGAGGGGGGATCAGCTGTTTTTT. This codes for CASSPGRGDQLFF.

The CDR3 loop is CASSLRQAPYEQYF. The DNA for the CDR3 is TGTGCCAGCAGCTTAAGACAGGCTCCCTACGAGCAGTACTTC. J is TRBJ2-7 and V is TRBV5-8, with D possibly TRBD1 on 6 matching bases. CDR1 SGHTS and CDR2 YDEGEE come from the germline V gene. V lost 2 bases and J lost 2, with 11 bases in between. This CDR3 contains 14 residues.

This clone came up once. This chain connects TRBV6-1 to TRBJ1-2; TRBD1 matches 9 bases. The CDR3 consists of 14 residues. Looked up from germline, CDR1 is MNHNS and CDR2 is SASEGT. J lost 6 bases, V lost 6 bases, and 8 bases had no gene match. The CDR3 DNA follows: TGTGCCAGCAGGAGGACAGGGGCTGGGAATGGCTACACCTTC. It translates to CASRRTGAGNGYTF.

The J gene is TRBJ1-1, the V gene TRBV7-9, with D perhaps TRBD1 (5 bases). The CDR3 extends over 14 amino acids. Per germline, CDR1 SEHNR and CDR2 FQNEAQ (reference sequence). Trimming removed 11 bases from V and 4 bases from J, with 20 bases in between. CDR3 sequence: CACFGLEGPTEAFF. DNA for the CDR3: TGTGCCTGCTTCGGGCTGGAGGGGCCCACTGAAGCTTTCTTT. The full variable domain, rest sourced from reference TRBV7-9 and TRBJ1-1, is DTGVSQNPRHKITKRGQNVTFRCDPISEHNRLYWYRQTLGQGPEFLTYFQNEAQLEKSRLLSDRFSAERPKGSFSTLEIQRTEQGDSAMYLCACFGLEGPTEAFFGQGTRLTVV.

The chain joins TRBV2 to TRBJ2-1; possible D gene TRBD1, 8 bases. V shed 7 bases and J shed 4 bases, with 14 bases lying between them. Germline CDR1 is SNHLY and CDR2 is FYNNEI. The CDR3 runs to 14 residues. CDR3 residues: CASTGQGGYNEQFF. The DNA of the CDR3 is TGTGCCAGCACCGGACAGGGAGGGTACAATGAGCAGTTCTTC.